The 20 T cell receptor beta chains in this list originate from one sample, sequenced in a study of T-cell memory formation after mild COVID-19. Using its own MiXCR run on the 5' RACE reads, TCRdb lists one record per CDR3 protein. The table lists over 70,000 distinct CDR3 sequences, approximately 16% of them singletons, with around two fifths in the top ten. What was sequenced was PBMCs or a T cell subset sorted from them (not recorded which). The receptors were gathered from a man younger than 35 who had mild COVID-19 (a few samples of this study predate the infection). Cell type and time point are not known.

This clonotype was detected a few times. The chain has TRBV5-5 and TRBJ2-7; D call uncertain. The CDR3 is 12 amino acids. V lost 1 base to trimming and J lost 1 base, with 3 bases between them. Germline V lookup: CDR1 SGHKS, CDR2 YYEKEE (reference sequence). The CDR3 coding sequence is TGTGCCAGCAGCTTGAGGTCCTACGAGCAGTACTTC. Its translation: CASSLRSYEQYF.

This clonotype occurred a few times. This chain uses TRBV11-1 with TRBJ2-7; no definite D call. The length of the CDR3 is 12 residues. Germline-derived CDR1 and CDR2 are SGHAT and FQDESV (reference sequence). V was clipped by 5 bases and J by 4 bases, with 9 bases between them. In nucleotides, the CDR3 is TGTGCCAGCAGCGGTGGCCGTTACGAGCAGTACTTC. It translates to CASSGGRYEQYF.

V is TRBV19 and J is TRBJ1-1, with unresolved D. V lost 5 bases and J lost 0, with 10 bases in between. This CDR3 contains 14 residues. Germline values: CDR1 LNHDA, CDR2 SQIVND (reference sequence). The CDR3 sequence is CASSHHLMNTEAFF. Written as DNA, the CDR3 is TGTGCCAGTAGTCACCATTTGATGAACACTGAAGCTTTCTTT. Full variable domain (outside the CDR3, taken from reference TRBV19 and TRBJ1-1): DGGITQSPKYLFRKEGQNVTLSCEQNLNHDAMYWYRQDPGQGLRLIYYSQIVNDFQKGDIAEGYSVSREKKESFPLTVTSAQKNPTAFYLCASSHHLMNTEAFFGQGTRLTVV.

This clonotype was counted only a few times. The genes are TRBV4-1 and TRBJ2-1; possible D gene TRBD2, 7 bases. The germline V gene encodes CDR1 MGHRA and CDR2 YSYEKL. The CDR3 extends over 17 amino acids. V was trimmed by 3 bases and J by 2 bases, leaving 17 bases between them. The DNA of the CDR3 is TGCGCCAGCAGCCAGTCGGCGGGGGCCCTCCCCTACAATGAGCAGTTCTTC. Translating it yields CASSQSAGALPYNEQFF.

A few counts support this clonotype. V gene TRBV20-1 combines with J gene TRBJ1-1; 8 nucleotides line up with TRBD1. The CDR3 totals 14 residues. Trimming at V came to 3 bases and at J to 1 base, leaving 4 bases not matched to a gene. CDR1 DFQATT and CDR2 SNEGSKA come from the germline V gene (reference sequence). The CDR3 bases are TGCAGTGCTAGCGACAGGGGACCGAACACTGAAGCTTTCTTT. Protein product: CSASDRGPNTEAFF.

In this sample, this clonotype turned up a few times. The chain joins TRBV5-1 to TRBJ1-1, with TRBD1 matching over 7 bases. The germline V gene encodes CDR1 SGHRS and CDR2 YFSETQ. The junction had 5 bases not matched to a gene; V was cut back by 4 bases and J by 5 bases. This CDR3 is built from 13 residues. The CDR3 DNA reads as TGCGCCAGCAGCGAGAAGGGGGCAACTGAAGCTTTCTTT. Residues: CASSEKGATEAFF.

A few counts support this clonotype. The chain combines TRBV29-1 with TRBJ2-1; D tentatively reads TRBD1 or TRBD2 (5 bases each). Trimming stripped 6 bases from V and 10 bases from J, with 10 bases between. The germline V gene has CDR1 SQVTM and CDR2 ANQGSEA. This CDR3 comprises 10 residues. CDR3 sequence reads: CSVGPREQFF. CDR3 DNA sequence: TGCAGCGTGGGACCCCGAGAGCAGTTCTTC.

This clonotype was seen a handful of times. The chain uses TRBV12-3 or TRBV12-4 and TRBJ2-7; D not resolved. V shed 7 bases and J shed 5 bases, with 12 bases lying between them. The CDR3 runs to 12 residues. CDR3 in amino acids: CASNPGSHEQYF. Here the CDR3 DNA reads TGTGCCAGCAATCCCGGGTCCCACGAGCAGTACTTC.

This clonotype was picked up a small number of times. The chain uses TRBV6-5 and TRBJ2-1, with TRBD2 as a possible D gene (5 bases). Germline CDR1 reads MNHEY; CDR2 reads SVGAGI. The CDR3 has 13 amino acids. The V gene lost 5 bases and the J gene lost 4 bases, with 9 bases spanning the gap. The CDR3 DNA follows: TGTGCCAGCAGTCTACCGGGGTACAATGAGCAGTTCTTC. Encoded protein: CASSLPGYNEQFF.

The chain is built from TRBV20-1 and TRBJ2-1, with D tentatively TRBD1 or TRBD2 (6 bases each). The CDR3 loop spans 15 amino acids. Germline CDR1 DFQATT, CDR2 SNEGSKA (reference sequence). Trimming stripped 4 bases from V and 4 bases from J, with 17 bases between. The CDR3, as DNA: TGCAGTGCTACCGATTTAGGGGGGAATTACAATGAGCAGTTCTTC. Translating gives CSATDLGGNYNEQFF.

This rearrangement joins TRBV7-9 to TRBJ1-2; 9 nucleotides match TRBD1. The CDR3 runs 15 residues. V was pared by 5 bases and J by 8 bases, with 12 bases of the junction left unmatched. Germline CDR1 reads SEHNR; CDR2 reads FQNEAQ (reference sequence). The CDR3 is CASSPQDRGRAGYTF. CDR3 in DNA: TGTGCCAGCAGCCCCCAGGACAGGGGAAGGGCAGGCTACACCTTC.

This clonotype came up many times. The chain links TRBV28 to TRBJ2-7; 7 nucleotides line up with TRBD2. The CDR3 totals 14 residues. CDR1 is MDHEN, CDR2 SYDVKM, per germline. The J segment lost 3 bases and the V segment lost 8 bases, leaving 10 bases of the junction unmatched. The DNA for the CDR3 is TGTGCCAGCGGTGGGGGGGAATCGCGCTACGAGCAGTACGTC. It yields the protein CASGGGESRYEQYV.

This sequence joins TRBV7-2 and TRBJ2-1; possibly TRBD2 for D (5 bases). Germline V gives CDR1 SGHTA, CDR2 FQGNSA. CDR3 length equals 18 residues. Trimming shortened V by 3 bases and J by 0 bases, and 18 bases separated the two germline ends. Written as DNA, the CDR3 is TGTGCCAGCAGCTTTCTAGCCTGGACTTGGAGCTCCTACAATGAGCAGTTCTTC. Translation gives CASSFLAWTWSSYNEQFF. The entire variable domain, with the rest obtained from reference TRBV7-2 and TRBJ2-1, is as follows: GAGVSQSPSNKVTEKGKDVELRCDPISGHTALYWYRQSLGQGLEFLIYFQGNSAPDKSGLPSDRFSAERTGGSVSTLTIQRTQQEDSAVYLCASSFLAWTWSSYNEQFFGPGTRLTVL.

This clonotype was observed a handful of times. This chain connects TRBV5-1 to TRBJ2-5; D is undetermined. CDR1 SGHRS and CDR2 YFSETQ come from the germline V gene. The CDR3 has 11 amino acids. The germline V and J ends were trimmed by 10 bases and 6 bases, with 13 bases remaining between them. The CDR3 loop is CASTYRQTQYF. The CDR3 DNA is TGCGCCTCGACATATCGACAGACCCAGTACTTC.

The genes are TRBV12-3 or TRBV12-4 and TRBJ1-5, with 7 bases that match TRBD1. With V trimmed by 6 bases and J by 7 bases, 9 bases remained unmatched. The CDR3 runs to 14 residues. CDR3 sequence (DNA): TGTGCCAGCAGCCTGACAGGGACTCACCAGCCCCAGCATTTT. Its translation is CASSLTGTHQPQHF.

The CDR3 DNA is TGTGCCAGCAGCGCAGGGACCTATAGCAATCAGCCCCAGCATTTT. Its protein product is CASSAGTYSNQPQHF. The chain has TRBV27 and TRBJ1-5, with a weak D call TRBD1 (5 bases). CDR3 size: 15 residues. The V end lost 6 bases, the J end lost 0 bases, and 12 bases lay between the germline ends. Per the germline V gene, CDR1 is MNHEY and CDR2 is SMNVEV (reference sequence).

This clonotype was observed at least ten times. This chain joins TRBV20-1 and TRBJ2-3, with 8 bases that match TRBD2. CDR1 is DFQATT, CDR2 SNEGSKA, per germline (reference sequence). This CDR3 region has 16 residues. V dropped 0 bases and J dropped 2; count of bases not matched to a gene: 7. CDR3 amino acids: CSARDGLAGNTDTQYF. CDR3 coding DNA: TGCAGTGCTAGAGACGGACTAGCCGGTAACACAGATACGCAGTATTTT.

This clonotype was observed a few times. This chain uses TRBV6-2 or TRBV6-3 with TRBJ2-7; TRBD1 or TRBD2 may be the D gene (5 bases each). V lost 2 bases and J lost 3, with 8 bases in between. CDR3 length: 13 residues. The germline CDR1 and CDR2 sequences are MNHEY and SVGEGT. CDR3 nucleotides: TGTGCCAGCAGTTACGGGACGGACTACGAGCAGTACGTC. It translates to CASSYGTDYEQYV.

This clonotype was counted between two and nine times. The rearrangement joins TRBV4-3 to TRBJ2-7; D is perhaps TRBD1 (5 bases). Germline V CDR1 and CDR2: LGHNA, YSLEER. CDR3 length: 15 amino acids. Trimming stripped 0 bases from V and 3 bases from J, with 12 bases between. CDR3 loop: CASSQESAGYYEQYF. CDR3 in DNA: TGCGCCAGCAGCCAAGAGTCGGCAGGGTACTACGAGCAGTACTTC.

The chain combines TRBV4-3 with TRBJ2-5; possibly TRBD2 for D (6 bases). This CDR3 is 15 amino acids long. Trimming stripped 0 bases from V and 13 bases from J, with 21 bases between. Germline V gene data show CDR1 as LGHNA and CDR2 as YSLEER. DNA of the CDR3: TGCGCCAGCAGCCAAGAGAGAAATCGGCGGGATCACCTGTACTTC. It yields the protein CASSQERNRRDHLYF.